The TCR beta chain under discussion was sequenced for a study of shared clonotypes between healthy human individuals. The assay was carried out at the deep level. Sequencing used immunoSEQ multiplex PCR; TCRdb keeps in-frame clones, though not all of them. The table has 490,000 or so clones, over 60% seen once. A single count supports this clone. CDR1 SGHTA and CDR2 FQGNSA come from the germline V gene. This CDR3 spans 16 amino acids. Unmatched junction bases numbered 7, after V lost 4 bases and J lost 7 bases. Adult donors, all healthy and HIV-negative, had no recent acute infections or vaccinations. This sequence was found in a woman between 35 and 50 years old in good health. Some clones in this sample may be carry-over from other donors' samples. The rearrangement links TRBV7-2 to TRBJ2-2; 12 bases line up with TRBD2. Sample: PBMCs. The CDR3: CASSSPTSGRFGELFF. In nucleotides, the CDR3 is TGTGCCAGCAGCTCGCCGACTAGCGGGAGATTCGGGGAGCTGTTTTTT.